The rows below give T cell receptor beta chains drawn from one sample of a study of T-cell memory formation after mild COVID-19. TCRdb itself ran the 5' RACE reads through MiXCR, one entry per CDR3 protein. The sample holds about 130,000 distinct CDR3 sequences, about 6% seen once. The sample consisted of PBMCs or a T cell subset sorted from them (not recorded which). These receptors originate from an adult woman who had mild COVID-19 (a few samples of this study predate the infection). Cell type and time point are not known. Both conserved end residues are part of each CDR3. A D gene is named only where the DNA matches it firmly. The size of a clone is reported for some rows only, either as once, few or many, or as a class for expanded clones.

cdr3_nt,cdr3_aa,clone_size,j_call,d_call,v_call
TGCGCCACCCATCGGGGTAGCGCTACGGATTTGGATACGCAGTATTTT,CATHRGSATDLDTQYF,many,TRBJ2-3,.,TRBV5-1
TGTGCCACCAGTGATTCGGCCGTGGGAGAGACCCAGTACTTC,CATSDSAVGETQYF,many,TRBJ2-5,.,TRBV24-1
TGTGCCAGCAGCTTGGTGGGACACAGTCTGGCCAAAAACATTCAGTACTTC,CASSLVGHSLAKNIQYF,few,TRBJ2-4,.,TRBV5-6
TGTGCCAGCAGCTTAACAGGACAGGGGACCGGGGAGCTGTTTTTT,CASSLTGQGTGELFF,few,TRBJ2-2,TRBD1,TRBV7-3
TGTGCCAGCAGCTTAAAGTGGCGGGGGGGCGCCATCCCGCACACAGATACGCAGTATTTT,CASSLKWRGGAIPHTDTQYF,many,TRBJ2-3,TRBD2,TRBV7-3
TGTGCCAGCAGTTACATGGAACCGGGACAGGTATTCTACGAGCAGTACTTC,CASSYMEPGQVFYEQYF,few,TRBJ2-7,TRBD1,TRBV6-7
TGTGCCAGCAGAAACCAGGGGAGTGGTGAGCAGTTCTTC,CASRNQGSGEQFF,many,TRBJ2-1,.,TRBV6-2/TRBV6-3
TGCAGCGTTTCGACAGGAGCCTACGAGCAGTACTTC,CSVSTGAYEQYF,few,TRBJ2-7,.,TRBV29-1
TGTGCCAGCTCAATAGGACAGGGTGGCACTGAAGCTTTCTTT,CASSIGQGGTEAFF,.,TRBJ1-1,TRBD1,TRBV18
TGCAGTGCTAGATCTTCCGTTTTGACACAGAACACTGAAGCTTTCTTT,CSARSSVLTQNTEAFF,few,TRBJ1-1,.,TRBV20-1
TGTGCCAGCAGCTTACTAGCGGGGGGCCAGACTAGCACAGATACGCAGTATTTT,CASSLLAGGQTSTDTQYF,few,TRBJ2-3,TRBD2,TRBV7-9
TGTGCCAGCAGCTTATGGGGACGGGAGAACACTGAAGCTTTCTTT,CASSLWGRENTEAFF,many,TRBJ1-1,.,TRBV7-9
TGCGCCAGCAGCTTGGGGCAGGGAGGTCAGCCCCAGCATTTT,CASSLGQGGQPQHF,many,TRBJ1-5,.,TRBV5-1
TGCAGTGCTAGCAGGGGAGGCGTCTACAATGAGCAGTTCTTC,CSASRGGVYNEQFF,few,TRBJ2-1,.,TRBV20-1
TGTGCCAGTAGAAGACAGGGGGACTACTATGGCTACACCTTC,CASRRQGDYYGYTF,many,TRBJ1-2,TRBD1,TRBV19
TGTGCCAGCAGTTACAAACTGACAGGGGGCTATGGCTACACCTTC,CASSYKLTGGYGYTF,.,TRBJ1-2,TRBD1,TRBV6-5
TGTGCCAGCACCATCGGGCACGCCACAGATACGCAGTATTTT,CASTIGHATDTQYF,.,TRBJ2-3,.,TRBV21-1
TGTGCCAGCAGCGTACCGTCAGATACGCAGTATTTT,CASSVPSDTQYF,.,TRBJ2-3,.,TRBV9
TGTGCCAGCAGCTTTAGCCGGGGGGCGGACAATGAGCAGTTCTTC,CASSFSRGADNEQFF,.,TRBJ2-1,.,TRBV9
TGTGCCACCAGCAGAGATGGGCATCGAGCCTCCCCCACAGATACGCAGTATTTT,CATSRDGHRASPTDTQYF,many,TRBJ2-3,.,TRBV15
TGTGCCAGCAACTCTATAGGGGGAGACACCGGGGAGCTGTTTTTT,CASNSIGGDTGELFF,.,TRBJ2-2,.,TRBV2
TGCGCCAGCAGTCCAGGGCCTGAAGGGCAGCCCCAGCATTTT,CASSPGPEGQPQHF,few,TRBJ1-5,.,TRBV5-1
TGTGCCAGCAGTCCCCGTGGAGAGCAGTTCTTC,CASSPRGEQFF,many,TRBJ2-1,.,TRBV28
TGTGCCACCAGAGGGACAGCGGGGCAGCACAATGAGCAGTTCTTC,CATRGTAGQHNEQFF,many,TRBJ2-1,.,TRBV24-1
TGCGCCAGCAGCTTGGAGACAGCACATCGTTATGGCTACACCTTC,CASSLETAHRYGYTF,.,TRBJ1-2,.,TRBV5-1
TGCGCCAGCAGTTCGGGTGGAACTGAAGCTTTCTTT,CASSSGGTEAFF,.,TRBJ1-1,.,TRBV5-1
TGCAGCGTGGCTCCCCACGGGCGGGGGGAAGAGACCCAGTACTTC,CSVAPHGRGEETQYF,few,TRBJ2-5,TRBD2,TRBV29-1
TGTGCCAGCAGTCGGACGGCCTCCTATAATTCACCCCTCCACTTT,CASSRTASYNSPLHF,many,TRBJ1-6,.,TRBV12-3/TRBV12-4
TGTGCCACCAGCAGAGCTGAGGGAAATGAGCAGTTCTTC,CATSRAEGNEQFF,.,TRBJ2-1,.,TRBV15
TGTGCCAGCAGTCGGTACGGCAGGACCTACGAGCAGTACTTC,CASSRYGRTYEQYF,many,TRBJ2-7,.,TRBV6-5
TGTGCCAGCAGCGTAGCTAATTCCCCCGGGAAGGAAGCTTTCTTT,CASSVANSPGKEAFF,.,TRBJ1-1,.,TRBV9
TGTGCCAGCAGCTTAGGGACAGCCCATCTCTCCGAGCAGTACTTC,CASSLGTAHLSEQYF,many,TRBJ2-7,.,TRBV7-9
TGCAGTGCTAATTTACGGGGCACCTATGGCTACACCTTC,CSANLRGTYGYTF,few,TRBJ1-2,.,TRBV20-1
TGCGCCAGCAGCTTGGCCCCCCGGGGGAACACTGAAGCTTTCTTT,CASSLAPRGNTEAFF,few,TRBJ1-1,.,TRBV5-1
TGTGCCAGCAGCCGAACAGCGGCCTATAACGAGCAGTACTTC,CASSRTAAYNEQYF,.,TRBJ2-7,.,TRBV12-3/TRBV12-4
TGCGCCAGCAGCGGGGGACAGGGGGTTGACGGGAGTTCACCCCTCCACTTT,CASSGGQGVDGSSPLHF,few,TRBJ1-6,TRBD1,TRBV5-1
TGTGCCAGCAGCGTAGGAGGGCCTTTCCCCGAGCAGTACTTC,CASSVGGPFPEQYF,few,TRBJ2-7,.,TRBV9
TGCGCCAGCAGCCAAGGAGGGTCGGCGGGAGGGCAGTACGAGCAGTACTTC,CASSQGGSAGGQYEQYF,few,TRBJ2-7,TRBD2,TRBV4-3
TGTGCCAGCAGCTCCGCCCCCGGGACAGGGGAGGGCGAGCAGTACTTC,CASSSAPGTGEGEQYF,few,TRBJ2-7,TRBD1,TRBV5-4
TGTGCCAGCTCACCATTGACTAGCGGGAGTGGAACCGGGGAGCTGTTTTTT,CASSPLTSGSGTGELFF,.,TRBJ2-2,TRBD2,TRBV18
TGCAGCGCCCTAGGGCGGGAGGGAGTCACAGATACGCAGTATTTT,CSALGREGVTDTQYF,.,TRBJ2-3,TRBD2,TRBV29-1
TGTGCCAGCTGGGAGATCAACACTGAAGCTTTCTTT,CASWEINTEAFF,few,TRBJ1-1,.,TRBV27
TGTGCCAGCAGTTCGCCTGGCGGCAAGGCCGAGTTCTTC,CASSSPGGKAEFF,many,TRBJ2-1,.,TRBV12-3/TRBV12-4
TGTGCCAGCACTATGGGCAGCTTGAACACTGAAGCTTTCTTT,CASTMGSLNTEAFF,many,TRBJ1-1,.,TRBV7-2
TGTGCCAGCAGCGCGCACTCCGGGACAGGGTATGGGACCCAGTACTTC,CASSAHSGTGYGTQYF,.,TRBJ2-5,TRBD1,TRBV9
TGCGCCAGCAGAAGCGGACTTGCTAGCACAGATACGCAGTATTTT,CASRSGLASTDTQYF,.,TRBJ2-3,.,TRBV5-1
TGCGCCAGCAGCCGGATCCTTTTTGGGAAAGAGACCCAGTACTTC,CASSRILFGKETQYF,many,TRBJ2-5,.,TRBV5-1
TGTGCCAGCTCATCTTACGGGACAGTCTCCTACGAGCAGTACTTC,CASSSYGTVSYEQYF,.,TRBJ2-7,TRBD1,TRBV18
TGTGCCAGCATCTCGGGGGGGCTCCCTTTTGAAGCTTTCTTT,CASISGGLPFEAFF,few,TRBJ1-1,.,TRBV12-3/TRBV12-4
TGTGCCAGCAGAGGTACGGAGGCACTGGTTGGTGAAGCTTTCTTT,CASRGTEALVGEAFF,.,TRBJ1-1,.,TRBV6-1
TGTGCCACCAGTGATTTCTCCAAACGAACCACCGGGGAGCTGTTTTTT,CATSDFSKRTTGELFF,.,TRBJ2-2,.,TRBV24-1
TGTGCCAGCAGCTCTACCGACAGGGATAGCATTCAGTACTTC,CASSSTDRDSIQYF,.,TRBJ2-4,TRBD1,TRBV11-2
TGTGCCAGCAGTTCCGGGACGGATAACTATGGCTACACCTTC,CASSSGTDNYGYTF,.,TRBJ1-2,.,TRBV6-7